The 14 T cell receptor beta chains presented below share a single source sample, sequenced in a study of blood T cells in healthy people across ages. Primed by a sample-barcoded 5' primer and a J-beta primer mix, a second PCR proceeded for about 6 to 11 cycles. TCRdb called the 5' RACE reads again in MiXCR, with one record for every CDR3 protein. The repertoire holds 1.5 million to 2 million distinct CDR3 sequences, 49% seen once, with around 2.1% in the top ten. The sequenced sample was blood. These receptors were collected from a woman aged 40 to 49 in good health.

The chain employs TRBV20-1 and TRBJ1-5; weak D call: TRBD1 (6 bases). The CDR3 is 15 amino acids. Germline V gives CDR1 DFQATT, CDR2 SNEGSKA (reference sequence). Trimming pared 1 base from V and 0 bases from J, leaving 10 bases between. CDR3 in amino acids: CSARAGRGSNQPQHF. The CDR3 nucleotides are TGCAGTGCTAGAGCAGGCAGGGGTAGCAATCAGCCCCAGCATTTT.

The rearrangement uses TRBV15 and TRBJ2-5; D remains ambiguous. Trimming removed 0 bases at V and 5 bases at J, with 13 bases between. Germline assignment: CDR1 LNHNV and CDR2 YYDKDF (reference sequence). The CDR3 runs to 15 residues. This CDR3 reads CATSREEISPETQYF. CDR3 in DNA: TGTGCCACCAGCAGAGAGGAGATCAGCCCGGAGACCCAGTACTTC.

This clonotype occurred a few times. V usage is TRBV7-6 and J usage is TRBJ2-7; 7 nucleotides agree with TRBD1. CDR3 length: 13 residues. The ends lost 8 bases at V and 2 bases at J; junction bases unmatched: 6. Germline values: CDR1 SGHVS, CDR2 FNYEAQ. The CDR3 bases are TGTGCCAGCGGCCCGGGACAGACCTACGAGCAGTACTTC. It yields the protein CASGPGQTYEQYF.

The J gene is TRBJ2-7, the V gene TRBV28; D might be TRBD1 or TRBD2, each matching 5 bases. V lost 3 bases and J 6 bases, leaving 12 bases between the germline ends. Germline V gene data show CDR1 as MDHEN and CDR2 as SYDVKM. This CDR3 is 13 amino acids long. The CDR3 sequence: CASSFQGEPEQYF. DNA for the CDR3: TGTGCCAGCAGTTTCCAGGGAGAACCCGAGCAGTACTTC.

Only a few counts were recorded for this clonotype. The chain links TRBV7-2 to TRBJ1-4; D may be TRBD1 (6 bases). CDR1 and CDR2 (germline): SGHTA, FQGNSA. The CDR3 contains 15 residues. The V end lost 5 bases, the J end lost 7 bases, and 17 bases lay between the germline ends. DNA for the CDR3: TGTGCCAGCAGCCCCGGGGGGCGGGGACGTGAAAAACTGTTTTTT. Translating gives CASSPGGRGREKLFF.

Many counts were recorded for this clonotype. The CDR3 region is CASSLGNLYNEQFF. The CDR3 DNA sequence: TGTGCCAGCAGCTTAGGGAATCTCTACAATGAGCAGTTCTTC. The V and J genes are TRBV11-2 and TRBJ2-1; D is uncertain. Trimming pared 1 base from V and 3 bases from J, leaving 7 bases between. From germline, CDR1 is SGHAT and CDR2 FQNNGV. The CDR3 is 14 residues long.

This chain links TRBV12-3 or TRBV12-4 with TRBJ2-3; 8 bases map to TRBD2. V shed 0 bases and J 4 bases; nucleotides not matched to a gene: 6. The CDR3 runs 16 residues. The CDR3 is CASSLAAGDRADTQYF. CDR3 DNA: TGTGCCAGCAGTTTAGCAGCGGGAGATAGAGCAGATACGCAGTATTTT.

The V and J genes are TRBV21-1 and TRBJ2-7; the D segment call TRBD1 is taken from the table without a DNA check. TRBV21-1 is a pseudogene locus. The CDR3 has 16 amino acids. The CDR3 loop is CASSWGGGLSSYEQYF. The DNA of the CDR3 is TGTGCCAGCAGCTGGGGTGGGGGCCTCAGCTCCTACGAGCAGTACTTC.

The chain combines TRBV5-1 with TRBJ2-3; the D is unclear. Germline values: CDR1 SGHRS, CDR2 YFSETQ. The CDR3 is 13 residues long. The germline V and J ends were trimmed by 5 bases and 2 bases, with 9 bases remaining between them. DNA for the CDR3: TGCGCCAGCAGGTTCACCACCACAGATACGCAGTATTTT. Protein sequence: CASRFTTTDTQYF.

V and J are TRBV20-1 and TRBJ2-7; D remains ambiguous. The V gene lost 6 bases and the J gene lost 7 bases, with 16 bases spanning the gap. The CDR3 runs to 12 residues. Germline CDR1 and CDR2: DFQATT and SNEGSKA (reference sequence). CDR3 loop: CSAEDRDNEQYF. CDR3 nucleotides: TGCAGTGCCGAAGACCGTGACAATGAGCAGTACTTC.

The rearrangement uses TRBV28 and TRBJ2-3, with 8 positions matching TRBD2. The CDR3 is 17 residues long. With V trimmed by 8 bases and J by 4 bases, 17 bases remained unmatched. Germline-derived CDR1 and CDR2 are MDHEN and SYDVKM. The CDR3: CASGSLLGLEDPDTQYF. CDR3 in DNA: TGTGCCAGCGGATCTCTATTGGGACTAGAAGATCCAGATACGCAGTATTTT.

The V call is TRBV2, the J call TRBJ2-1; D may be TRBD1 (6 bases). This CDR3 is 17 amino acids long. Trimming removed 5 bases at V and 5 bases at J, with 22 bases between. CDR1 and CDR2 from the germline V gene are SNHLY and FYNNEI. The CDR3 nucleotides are TGTGCCAGCAGTATCATTCTTCTCAGGGGAACCCACAATGAGCAGTTCTTC. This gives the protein CASSIILLRGTHNEQFF.

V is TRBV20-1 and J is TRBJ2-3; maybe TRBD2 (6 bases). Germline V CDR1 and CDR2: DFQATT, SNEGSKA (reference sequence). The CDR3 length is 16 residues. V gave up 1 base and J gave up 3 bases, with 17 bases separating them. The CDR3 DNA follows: TGCAGTGCTAGAGGACTATCAGCGGAGGGGACAGATACGCAGTATTTT. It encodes CSARGLSAEGTDTQYF.

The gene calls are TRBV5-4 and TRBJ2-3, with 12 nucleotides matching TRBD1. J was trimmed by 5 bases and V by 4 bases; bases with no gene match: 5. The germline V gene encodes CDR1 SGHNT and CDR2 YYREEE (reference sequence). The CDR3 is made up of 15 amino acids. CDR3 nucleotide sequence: TGTGCCAGCAGCACCAGGGACAGGGGGCAAGATACGCAGTATTTT. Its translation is CASSTRDRGQDTQYF.